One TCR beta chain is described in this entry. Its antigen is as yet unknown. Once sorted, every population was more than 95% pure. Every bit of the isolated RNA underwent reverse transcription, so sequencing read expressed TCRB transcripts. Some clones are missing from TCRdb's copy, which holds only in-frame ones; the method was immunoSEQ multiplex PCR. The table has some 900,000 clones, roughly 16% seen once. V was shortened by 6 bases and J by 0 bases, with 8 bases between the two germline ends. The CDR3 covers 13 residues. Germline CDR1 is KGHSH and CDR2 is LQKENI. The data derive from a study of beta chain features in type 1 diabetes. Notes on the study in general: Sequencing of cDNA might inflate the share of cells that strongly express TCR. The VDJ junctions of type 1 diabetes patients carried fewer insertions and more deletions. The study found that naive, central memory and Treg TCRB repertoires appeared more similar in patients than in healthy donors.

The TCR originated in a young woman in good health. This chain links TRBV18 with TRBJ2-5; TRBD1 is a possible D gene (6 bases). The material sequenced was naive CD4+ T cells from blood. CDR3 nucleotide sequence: TGTGCCAGCTCGCGGACAGACCAAGAGACCCAGTACTTC. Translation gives CASSRTDQETQYF.